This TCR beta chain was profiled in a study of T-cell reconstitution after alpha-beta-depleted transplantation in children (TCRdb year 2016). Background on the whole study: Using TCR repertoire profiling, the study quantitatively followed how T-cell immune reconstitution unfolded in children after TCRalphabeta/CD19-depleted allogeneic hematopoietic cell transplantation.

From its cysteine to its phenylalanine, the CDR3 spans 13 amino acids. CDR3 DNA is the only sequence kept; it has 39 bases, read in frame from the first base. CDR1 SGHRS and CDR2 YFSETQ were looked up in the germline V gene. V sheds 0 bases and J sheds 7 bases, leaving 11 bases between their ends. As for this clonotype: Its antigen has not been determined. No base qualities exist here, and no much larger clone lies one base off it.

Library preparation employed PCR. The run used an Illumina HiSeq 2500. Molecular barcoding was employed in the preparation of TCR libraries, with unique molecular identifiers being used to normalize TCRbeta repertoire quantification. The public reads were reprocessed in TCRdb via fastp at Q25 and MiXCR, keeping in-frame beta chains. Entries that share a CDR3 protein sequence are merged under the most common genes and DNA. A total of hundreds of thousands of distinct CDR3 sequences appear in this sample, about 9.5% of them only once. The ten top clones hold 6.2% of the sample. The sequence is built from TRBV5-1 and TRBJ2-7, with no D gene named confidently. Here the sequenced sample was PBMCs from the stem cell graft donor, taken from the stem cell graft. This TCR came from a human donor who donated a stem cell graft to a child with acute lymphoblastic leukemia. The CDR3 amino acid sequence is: CASSLGRAREQYF. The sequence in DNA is TGCGCCAGCAGCTTGGGGCGAGCTCGGGAGCAGTACTTC.